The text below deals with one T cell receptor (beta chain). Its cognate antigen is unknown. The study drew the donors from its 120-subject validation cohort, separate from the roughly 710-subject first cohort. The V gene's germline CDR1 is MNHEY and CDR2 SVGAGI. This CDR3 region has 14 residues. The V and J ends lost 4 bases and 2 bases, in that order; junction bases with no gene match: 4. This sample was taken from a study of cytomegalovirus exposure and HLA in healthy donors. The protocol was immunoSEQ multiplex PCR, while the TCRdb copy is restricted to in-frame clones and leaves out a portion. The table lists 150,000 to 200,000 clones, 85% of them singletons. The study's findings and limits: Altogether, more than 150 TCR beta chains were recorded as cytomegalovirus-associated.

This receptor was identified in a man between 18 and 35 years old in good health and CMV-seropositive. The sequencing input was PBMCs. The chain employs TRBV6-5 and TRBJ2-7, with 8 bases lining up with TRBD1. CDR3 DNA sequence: TGTGCCAGCAGTTTGGGACAGGCGACCTACGAGCAGTACTTC. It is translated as CASSLGQATYEQYF.